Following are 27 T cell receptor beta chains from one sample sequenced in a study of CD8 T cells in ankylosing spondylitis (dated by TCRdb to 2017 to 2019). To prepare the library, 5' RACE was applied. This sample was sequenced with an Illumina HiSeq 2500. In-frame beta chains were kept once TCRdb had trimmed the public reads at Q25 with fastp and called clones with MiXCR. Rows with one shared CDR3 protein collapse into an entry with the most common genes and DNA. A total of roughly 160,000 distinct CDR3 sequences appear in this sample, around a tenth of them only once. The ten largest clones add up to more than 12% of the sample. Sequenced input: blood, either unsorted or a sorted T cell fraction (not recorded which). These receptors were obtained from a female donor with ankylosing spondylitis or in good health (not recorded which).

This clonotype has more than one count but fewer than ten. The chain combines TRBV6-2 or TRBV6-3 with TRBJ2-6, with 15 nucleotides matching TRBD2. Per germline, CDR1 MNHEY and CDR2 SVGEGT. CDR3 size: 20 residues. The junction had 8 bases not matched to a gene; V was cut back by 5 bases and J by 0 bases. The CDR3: CASSQGLAGGITSGANVLTF. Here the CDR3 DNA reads TGTGCCAGCAGTCAGGGACTAGCGGGAGGTATCACCTCTGGGGCCAACGTCCTGACTTTC.

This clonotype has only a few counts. The CDR3 nucleotides are TGTGCCAGCGCGGCTGATCGGTGGGATGAGCAGTTCTTC. It encodes CASAADRWDEQFF. V is TRBV7-3 and J is TRBJ2-1; D is undetermined. Germline loops: CDR1 SGHTA, CDR2 FQGTGA. Trimming left V 8 bases short and J 8 bases short, with 16 bases between. The CDR3 contains 13 residues.

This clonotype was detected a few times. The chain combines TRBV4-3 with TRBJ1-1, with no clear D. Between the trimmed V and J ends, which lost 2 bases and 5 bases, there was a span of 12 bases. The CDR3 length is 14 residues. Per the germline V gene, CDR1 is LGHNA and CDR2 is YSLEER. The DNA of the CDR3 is TGCGCCAGCAGCCAAAGCCCGGGATGGACTGAAGCTTTCTTT. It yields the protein CASSQSPGWTEAFF.

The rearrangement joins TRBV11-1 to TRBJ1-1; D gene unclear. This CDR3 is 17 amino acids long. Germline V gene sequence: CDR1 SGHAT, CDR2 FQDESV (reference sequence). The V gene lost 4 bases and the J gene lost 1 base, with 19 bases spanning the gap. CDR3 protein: CASSSTGPRFWNTEAFF. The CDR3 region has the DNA TGTGCCAGCAGCTCTACCGGCCCCCGATTCTGGAACACTGAAGCTTTCTTT.

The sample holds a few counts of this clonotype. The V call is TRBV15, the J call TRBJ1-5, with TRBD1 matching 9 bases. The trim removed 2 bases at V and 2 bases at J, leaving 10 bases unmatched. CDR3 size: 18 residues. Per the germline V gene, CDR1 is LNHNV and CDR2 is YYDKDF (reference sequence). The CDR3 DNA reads TGTGCCACCAGCAGAAGGCCGGGACAGGGATCCGGCAATCAGCCCCAGCATTTT. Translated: CATSRRPGQGSGNQPQHF.

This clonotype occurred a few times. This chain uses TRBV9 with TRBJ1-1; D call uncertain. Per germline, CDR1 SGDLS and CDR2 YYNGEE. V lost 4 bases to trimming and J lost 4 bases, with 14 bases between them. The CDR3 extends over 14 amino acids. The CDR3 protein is CASSPWTAVTEAFF. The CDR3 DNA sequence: TGTGCCAGCAGCCCCTGGACGGCCGTCACTGAAGCTTTCTTT.

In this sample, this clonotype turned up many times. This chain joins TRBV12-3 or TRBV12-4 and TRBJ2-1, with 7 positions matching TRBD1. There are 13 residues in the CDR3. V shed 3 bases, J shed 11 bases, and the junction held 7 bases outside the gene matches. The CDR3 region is CASSLGPRGKQFF. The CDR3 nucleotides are TGTGCCAGCAGTTTGGGTCCCAGGGGGAAGCAGTTCTTC.

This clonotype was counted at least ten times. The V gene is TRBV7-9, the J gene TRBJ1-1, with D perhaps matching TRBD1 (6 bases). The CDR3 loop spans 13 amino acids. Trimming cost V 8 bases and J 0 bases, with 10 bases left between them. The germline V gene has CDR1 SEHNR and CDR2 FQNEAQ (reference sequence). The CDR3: CASSGGMNTEAFF. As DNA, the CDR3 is TGTGCCAGCTCGGGGGGCATGAACACTGAAGCTTTCTTT.

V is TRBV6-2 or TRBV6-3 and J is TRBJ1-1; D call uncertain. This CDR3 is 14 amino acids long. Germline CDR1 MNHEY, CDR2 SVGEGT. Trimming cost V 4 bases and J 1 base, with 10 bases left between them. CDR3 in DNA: TGTGCCAGCAGTTGGGCTACAGAGAACACTGAAGCTTTCTTT. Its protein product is CASSWATENTEAFF.

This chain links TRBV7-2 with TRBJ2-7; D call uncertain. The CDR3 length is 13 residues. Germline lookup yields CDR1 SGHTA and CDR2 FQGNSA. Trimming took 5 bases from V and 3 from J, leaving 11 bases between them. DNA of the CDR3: TGTGCCAGCAGCGCCCCGCCGGGCTACGAGCAGTACTTC. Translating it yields CASSAPPGYEQYF.

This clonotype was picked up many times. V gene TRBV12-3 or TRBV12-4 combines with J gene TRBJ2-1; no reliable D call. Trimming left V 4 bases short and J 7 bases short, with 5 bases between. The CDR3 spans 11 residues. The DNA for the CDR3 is TGTGCCAGCAGTTCCGGAAATGAGCAGTTCTTC. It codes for CASSSGNEQFF.

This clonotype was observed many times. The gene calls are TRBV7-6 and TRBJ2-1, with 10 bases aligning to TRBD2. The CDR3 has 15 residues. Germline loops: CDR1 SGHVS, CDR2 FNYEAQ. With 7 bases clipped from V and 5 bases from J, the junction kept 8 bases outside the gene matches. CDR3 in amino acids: CASTPGTSANNEQFF. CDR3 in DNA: TGTGCCAGCACCCCAGGGACTAGCGCAAACAATGAGCAGTTCTTC.

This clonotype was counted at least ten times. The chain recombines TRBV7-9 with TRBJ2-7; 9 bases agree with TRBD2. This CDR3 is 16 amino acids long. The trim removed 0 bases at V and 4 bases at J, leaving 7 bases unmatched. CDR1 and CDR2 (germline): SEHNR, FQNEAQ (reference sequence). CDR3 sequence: CASSLAWIAGVYEQYF. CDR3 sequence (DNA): TGTGCCAGCAGCTTAGCTTGGATAGCGGGAGTTTACGAGCAGTACTTC.

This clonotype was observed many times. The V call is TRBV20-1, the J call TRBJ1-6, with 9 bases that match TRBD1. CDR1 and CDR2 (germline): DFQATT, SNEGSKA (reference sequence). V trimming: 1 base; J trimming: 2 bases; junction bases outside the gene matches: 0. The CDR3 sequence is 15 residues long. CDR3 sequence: CSARGQGAYNSPLHF. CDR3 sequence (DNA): TGCAGTGCTAGAGGACAGGGGGCCTATAATTCACCCCTCCACTTT.

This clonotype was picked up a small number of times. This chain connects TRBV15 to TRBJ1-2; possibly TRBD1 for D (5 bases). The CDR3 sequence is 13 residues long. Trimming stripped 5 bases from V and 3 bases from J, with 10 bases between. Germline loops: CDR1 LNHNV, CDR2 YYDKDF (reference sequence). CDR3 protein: CATSGDDYYGYTF. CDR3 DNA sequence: TGTGCCACCAGCGGGGACGATTACTATGGCTACACCTTC.

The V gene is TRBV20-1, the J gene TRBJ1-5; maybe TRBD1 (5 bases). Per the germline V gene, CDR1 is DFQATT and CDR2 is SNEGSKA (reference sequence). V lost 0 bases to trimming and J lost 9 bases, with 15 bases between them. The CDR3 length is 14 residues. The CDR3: CSARDYGGSPPQHF. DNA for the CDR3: TGCAGTGCTAGAGATTACGGGGGGAGTCCGCCCCAGCATTTT.

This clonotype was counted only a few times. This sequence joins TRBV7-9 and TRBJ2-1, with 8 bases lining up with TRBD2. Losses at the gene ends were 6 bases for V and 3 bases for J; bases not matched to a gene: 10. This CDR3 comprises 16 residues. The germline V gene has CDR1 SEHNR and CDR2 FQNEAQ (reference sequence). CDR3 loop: CASRYGTGGVYNEQFF. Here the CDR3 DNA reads TGTGCCAGCAGATACGGTACGGGAGGGGTCTACAATGAGCAGTTCTTC.

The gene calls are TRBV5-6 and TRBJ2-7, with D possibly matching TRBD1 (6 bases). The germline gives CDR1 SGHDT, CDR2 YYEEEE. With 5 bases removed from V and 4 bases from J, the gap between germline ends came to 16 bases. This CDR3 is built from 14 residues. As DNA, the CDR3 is TGTGCCAGCAGTTCCTACCGGGACATATACGAGCAGTACTTC. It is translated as CASSSYRDIYEQYF.

This chain's CDR3 is CASSARSAGANVLTF. The CDR3, as DNA: TGTGCCAGCAGTGCCCGGTCAGCTGGGGCCAACGTCCTGACTTTC. The chain uses TRBV27 and TRBJ2-6, with no clear D. Per the germline V gene, CDR1 is MNHEY and CDR2 is SMNVEV (reference sequence). Between the trimmed V and J ends, which lost 5 bases and 2 bases, there was a span of 10 bases. This CDR3 has 15 residues.

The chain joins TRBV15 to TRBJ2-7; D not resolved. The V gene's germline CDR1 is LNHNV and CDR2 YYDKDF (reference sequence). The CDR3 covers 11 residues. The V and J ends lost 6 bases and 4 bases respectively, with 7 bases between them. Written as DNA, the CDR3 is TGTGCCACCAGTGTGGGGTACGAGCAGTACTTC. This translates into CATSVGYEQYF.

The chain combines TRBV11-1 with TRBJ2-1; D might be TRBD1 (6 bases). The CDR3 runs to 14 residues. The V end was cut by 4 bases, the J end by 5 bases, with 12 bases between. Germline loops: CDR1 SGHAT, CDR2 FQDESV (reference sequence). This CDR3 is CASSSRDINNEQFF. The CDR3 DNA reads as TGTGCCAGCAGCTCCAGGGACATCAACAATGAGCAGTTCTTC.

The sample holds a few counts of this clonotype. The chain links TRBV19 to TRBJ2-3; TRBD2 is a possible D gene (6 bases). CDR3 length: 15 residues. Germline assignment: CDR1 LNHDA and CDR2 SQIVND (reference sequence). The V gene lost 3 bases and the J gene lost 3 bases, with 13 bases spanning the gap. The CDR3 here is CASSMLATLTDTQYF. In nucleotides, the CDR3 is TGTGCCAGTAGTATGCTAGCGACCTTAACAGATACGCAGTATTTT.

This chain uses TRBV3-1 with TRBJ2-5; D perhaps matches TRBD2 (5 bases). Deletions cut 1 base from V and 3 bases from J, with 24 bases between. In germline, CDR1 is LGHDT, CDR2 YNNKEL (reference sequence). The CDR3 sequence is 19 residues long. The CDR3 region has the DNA TGTGCCAGCAGCCAAGGAGTGGGAGTGGGTGAGGTAGTAGAAGAGACCCAGTACTTC. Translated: CASSQGVGVGEVVEETQYF.

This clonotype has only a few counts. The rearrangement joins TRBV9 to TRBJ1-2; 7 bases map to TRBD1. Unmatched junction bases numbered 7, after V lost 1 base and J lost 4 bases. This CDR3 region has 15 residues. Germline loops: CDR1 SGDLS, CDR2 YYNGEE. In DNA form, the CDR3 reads TGTGCCAGCAGCGTACTTACAGGGGCCCCCTATGGCTACACCTTC. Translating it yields CASSVLTGAPYGYTF.

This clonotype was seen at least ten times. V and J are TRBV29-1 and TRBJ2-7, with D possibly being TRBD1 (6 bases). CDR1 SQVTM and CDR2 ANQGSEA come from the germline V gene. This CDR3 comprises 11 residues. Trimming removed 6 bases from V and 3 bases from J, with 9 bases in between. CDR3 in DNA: TGCAGCGTAGGGGGTTACTACGAGCAGTACTTC. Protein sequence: CSVGGYYEQYF.

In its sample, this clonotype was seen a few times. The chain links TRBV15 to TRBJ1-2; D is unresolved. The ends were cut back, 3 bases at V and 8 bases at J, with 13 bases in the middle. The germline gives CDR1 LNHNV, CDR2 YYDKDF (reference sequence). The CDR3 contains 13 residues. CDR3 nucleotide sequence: TGTGCCACCAGCAGTAGACGGGGTGCCGGCTACACCTTC. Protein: CATSSRRGAGYTF.

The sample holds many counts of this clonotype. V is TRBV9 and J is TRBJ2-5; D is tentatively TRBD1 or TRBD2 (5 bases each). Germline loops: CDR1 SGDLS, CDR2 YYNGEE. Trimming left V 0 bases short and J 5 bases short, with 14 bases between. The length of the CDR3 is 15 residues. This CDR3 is CASSVANGALETQYF. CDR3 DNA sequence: TGTGCCAGCAGCGTAGCAAACGGGGCTTTGGAGACCCAGTACTTC.